The rows below give T cell receptor beta chains drawn from one sample of a study of T cell responses to AZD1222 COVID-19 vaccine. Clones were sequenced by immunoSEQ multiplex PCR, and TCRdb holds only the in-frame ones, with some missing. Of 110,000 to 150,000 clones listed, 80% to 95% are singletons. The sequenced sample was peripheral blood, obtained on day 0 of AZD1222 vaccination. All receptors derive from an adult in good health. Both conserved end residues are part of each CDR3. The order of the fields is CDR3 protein, CDR3 DNA, clone size, J gene, V gene, D gene. A D gene is named only where the DNA matches it firmly. Size values are once, few and many counts, or a class for expanded clones, and some rows have none.

cdr3_aa: CATSDFRSGAGEQFF; cdr3_nt: TGTGCCACCAGTGATTTTCGTTCGGGGGCAGGGGAGCAGTTCTTC; clone_size: NA; j_call: TRBJ2-1; v_call: TRBV24-1; d_call: NA
cdr3_aa: CASSPRGGVTYEQYF; cdr3_nt: TGTGCCAGCAGTCCACGTGGAGGCGTTACCTACGAGCAGTACTTC; clone_size: NA; j_call: TRBJ2-7; v_call: TRBV28; d_call: NA
cdr3_aa: CASSFGGSSGANVLTF; cdr3_nt: TGTGCCAGCAGCTTTGGCGGGAGCTCTGGGGCCAACGTCCTGACTTTC; clone_size: NA; j_call: TRBJ2-6; v_call: TRBV5-4; d_call: TRBD2
cdr3_aa: CATSDLGKGPF; cdr3_nt: TGTGCCACCAGTGATTTGGGGAAGGGACCGTTC; clone_size: NA; j_call: TRBJ2-7; v_call: TRBV24-1; d_call: NA
cdr3_aa: CASSYSESSLNTAQYF; cdr3_nt: TGTGCCAGCAGTTACTCCGAGTCGTCCCTCAATACGGCCCAGTACTTC; clone_size: NA; j_call: TRBJ2-5; v_call: TRBV6-5; d_call: NA
cdr3_aa: CASSIQGYYNEQFF; cdr3_nt: TGTGCCAGCAGTATACAGGGATACTACAATGAGCAGTTCTTC; clone_size: NA; j_call: TRBJ2-1; v_call: TRBV6-5; d_call: NA
cdr3_aa: CASSWTGTGGQQYF; cdr3_nt: TGTGCCAGCAGCTGGACCGGGACAGGGGGCCAGCAGTACTTC; clone_size: NA; j_call: TRBJ2-7; v_call: TRBV5-6; d_call: TRBD1
cdr3_aa: CASSQEWGKQYF; cdr3_nt: TGTGCCAGCAGCCAAGAGTGGGGTAAGCAGTACTTC; clone_size: once; j_call: TRBJ2-7; v_call: TRBV3-1/TRBV3-2; d_call: NA
cdr3_aa: CASRISTANTEAFF; cdr3_nt: TGTGCCAGCAGGATCTCGACAGCGAACACTGAAGCTTTCTTT; clone_size: NA; j_call: TRBJ1-1; v_call: TRBV6-5; d_call: NA
cdr3_aa: CSASPAGLDEQYF; cdr3_nt: TGCAGTGCTAGTCCAGCGGGTCTCGACGAGCAGTACTTC; clone_size: NA; j_call: TRBJ2-7; v_call: TRBV20-1; d_call: NA
cdr3_aa: CASSDTRNSNQPQHF; cdr3_nt: TGTGCCAGCAGTGACACCAGGAATAGCAATCAGCCCCAGCATTTT; clone_size: NA; j_call: TRBJ1-5; v_call: TRBV2; d_call: NA
cdr3_aa: CASSPRTAGGRSYEQYF; cdr3_nt: TGTGCCAGCAGCCCACGGACGGCGGGAGGCCGATCCTACGAGCAGTACTTC; clone_size: NA; j_call: TRBJ2-7; v_call: TRBV7-2; d_call: TRBD2
cdr3_aa: CASSIRAAPLNTEAFF; cdr3_nt: TGTGCCAGTAGTATACGGGCAGCACCCTTGAACACTGAAGCTTTCTTT; clone_size: NA; j_call: TRBJ1-1; v_call: TRBV19; d_call: NA
cdr3_aa: CASSLPSGTYEQYF; cdr3_nt: TGTGCCAGCAGTCTCCCTAGCGGGACCTACGAGCAGTACTTC; clone_size: NA; j_call: TRBJ2-7; v_call: TRBV2; d_call: TRBD2
cdr3_aa: CASSLAGGTNEKLFF; cdr3_nt: TGTGCCAGCAGCTTAGCGGGGGGAACTAATGAAAAACTGTTTTTT; clone_size: NA; j_call: TRBJ1-4; v_call: TRBV7-2; d_call: NA
cdr3_aa: CAISESGGGTSGSNEQYF; cdr3_nt: TGTGCCATCAGTGAGTCGGGTGGGGGGACTAGCGGGTCCAACGAGCAGTACTTC; clone_size: NA; j_call: TRBJ2-7; v_call: TRBV10-3; d_call: TRBD2
cdr3_aa: CASSLRGRESEQYF; cdr3_nt: TGTGCCAGCAGCTTACGCGGGAGGGAAAGCGAGCAGTACTTC; clone_size: NA; j_call: TRBJ2-7; v_call: TRBV11-3; d_call: TRBD2
cdr3_aa: CASSPVGGQGETQYF; cdr3_nt: TGCGCCAGCAGCCCAGTCGGGGGTCAGGGAGAGACCCAGTACTTC; clone_size: once; j_call: TRBJ2-5; v_call: TRBV4-1; d_call: NA
cdr3_aa: CASSRTLAAYEQYF; cdr3_nt: TGTGCCAGTAGTCGGACCCTGGCGGCCTACGAGCAGTACTTC; clone_size: NA; j_call: TRBJ2-7; v_call: TRBV19; d_call: NA
cdr3_aa: CASSIRAGTRTDTQYF; cdr3_nt: TGTGCCAGCAGTATCAGAGCCGGGACTAGGACAGATACGCAGTATTTT; clone_size: NA; j_call: TRBJ2-3; v_call: TRBV28; d_call: TRBD2
cdr3_aa: CASSYSLASYEQYF; cdr3_nt: TGTGCCAGCAGTTACTCGTTAGCCTCCTACGAGCAGTACTTC; clone_size: once; j_call: TRBJ2-7; v_call: TRBV6-5; d_call: NA
cdr3_aa: CASSPASGRALYEQYF; cdr3_nt: TGTGCCAGCAGCCCTGCGAGTGGCAGGGCCCTCTACGAGCAGTACTTC; clone_size: NA; j_call: TRBJ2-7; v_call: TRBV7-9; d_call: NA
cdr3_aa: CASSPGAEQFF; cdr3_nt: TGTGCCAGCAGCCCAGGTGCTGAGCAGTTCTTC; clone_size: NA; j_call: TRBJ2-1; v_call: TRBV3-1/TRBV3-2; d_call: NA
cdr3_aa: CASSSSPNEQFF; cdr3_nt: TGTGCCAGCAGTTCTAGCCCCAATGAGCAGTTCTTC; clone_size: once; j_call: TRBJ2-1; v_call: TRBV6-5; d_call: NA
cdr3_aa: CASSPAGLAKTDTQYF; cdr3_nt: TGTGCCAGCAGCCCCGCCGGACTAGCGAAGACAGATACGCAGTATTTT; clone_size: NA; j_call: TRBJ2-3; v_call: TRBV9; d_call: TRBD2
cdr3_aa: CASAPLKGGRLDSNQPQHF; cdr3_nt: TGTGCTAGTGCCCCTCTAAAGGGGGGGCGGTTAGATAGCAATCAGCCCCAGCATTTT; clone_size: NA; j_call: TRBJ1-5; v_call: TRBV12-5; d_call: NA
cdr3_aa: CASSSSGGAGAFF; cdr3_nt: TGTGCCAGCAGTTCGAGCGGTGGGGCTGGGGCTTTCTTT; clone_size: NA; j_call: TRBJ1-1; v_call: TRBV12-3/TRBV12-4; d_call: NA
cdr3_aa: CASSPEGGVYYGYTF; cdr3_nt: TGCGCCAGCAGCCCGGAGGGGGGGGTCTACTATGGCTACACCTTC; clone_size: NA; j_call: TRBJ1-2; v_call: TRBV5-1; d_call: NA
cdr3_aa: CASMAASGNTIYF; cdr3_nt: TGTGCCAGTATGGCGGCCTCTGGAAACACCATATATTTT; clone_size: NA; j_call: TRBJ1-3; v_call: TRBV19; d_call: NA
cdr3_aa: CASSSSPTRSGNTIYF; cdr3_nt: TGTGCCAGCAGCTCTTCGCCGACGCGCTCTGGAAACACCATATATTTT; clone_size: NA; j_call: TRBJ1-3; v_call: TRBV21-1; d_call: NA
cdr3_aa: CATHTGVEVNTEAFF; cdr3_nt: TGTGCCACCCACACGGGGGTGGAAGTGAACACTGAAGCTTTCTTT; clone_size: NA; j_call: TRBJ1-1; v_call: TRBV6-5; d_call: NA
cdr3_aa: CASSERQGMVTEAFF; cdr3_nt: TGCGCCAGCAGCGAAAGACAGGGGATGGTCACTGAAGCTTTCTTT; clone_size: NA; j_call: TRBJ1-1; v_call: TRBV5-1; d_call: TRBD1
cdr3_aa: CASSSPGGTENYEQYF; cdr3_nt: TGTGCCAGCAGTTCTCCGGGGGGGACTGAGAACTACGAGCAGTACTTC; clone_size: NA; j_call: TRBJ2-7; v_call: TRBV27; d_call: TRBD2
cdr3_aa: CASSFDRAQETQYF; cdr3_nt: TGTGCCAGCAGTTTTGACAGGGCGCAAGAGACCCAGTACTTC; clone_size: NA; j_call: TRBJ2-5; v_call: TRBV27; d_call: TRBD1
cdr3_aa: CASSEGAKNIQYF; cdr3_nt: TGTGCCAGCTCAGAAGGAGCCAAAAACATTCAGTACTTC; clone_size: NA; j_call: TRBJ2-4; v_call: TRBV18; d_call: NA
cdr3_aa: CASSLGDRNEQFF; cdr3_nt: TGCGCCAGCAGCTTGGGGGACAGAAATGAGCAGTTCTTC; clone_size: NA; j_call: TRBJ2-1; v_call: TRBV5-1; d_call: TRBD1
cdr3_aa: CASGPVGHDGYTF; cdr3_nt: TGTGCTAGTGGTCCCGTGGGGCACGATGGCTACACCTTC; clone_size: NA; j_call: TRBJ1-2; v_call: TRBV12-5; d_call: NA
cdr3_aa: CASRPTENSRQPQHF; cdr3_nt: TGTGCCAGCCGACCGACCGAGAACAGCAGGCAGCCCCAGCATTTT; clone_size: NA; j_call: TRBJ1-5; v_call: TRBV19; d_call: NA
cdr3_aa: CASSPLGGLGGRKSYEQYF; cdr3_nt: TGTGCCAGCTCACCACTGGGGGGATTAGGCGGGAGGAAATCCTACGAGCAGTACTTC; clone_size: NA; j_call: TRBJ2-7; v_call: TRBV18; d_call: TRBD2
cdr3_aa: CASSQDAASPLHF; cdr3_nt: TGCGCCAGCAGCCAAGACGCCGCTTCACCCCTCCACTTT; clone_size: NA; j_call: TRBJ1-6; v_call: TRBV4-1; d_call: NA
cdr3_aa: CASSGFFGSSYEQYF; cdr3_nt: TGCGCCAGCAGCGGATTTTTTGGGAGCTCCTACGAGCAGTACTTC; clone_size: NA; j_call: TRBJ2-7; v_call: TRBV5-1; d_call: NA
cdr3_aa: CAWSPGGSTEAFF; cdr3_nt: TGTGCCTGGAGTCCGGGGGGGAGCACTGAAGCTTTCTTT; clone_size: NA; j_call: TRBJ1-1; v_call: TRBV30; d_call: NA
cdr3_aa: CASSYSIGAGNTIYF; cdr3_nt: TGTGCCAGCAGTTACTCGATTGGGGCTGGAAACACCATATATTTT; clone_size: NA; j_call: TRBJ1-3; v_call: TRBV6-5; d_call: NA
cdr3_aa: CASSSSGGQGNTIYF; cdr3_nt: TGCGCCAGCAGCTCCTCGGGGGGCCAAGGAAACACCATATATTTT; clone_size: NA; j_call: TRBJ1-3; v_call: TRBV5-1; d_call: NA
cdr3_aa: CASSVGQGNGQPQHF; cdr3_nt: TGTGCCAGCAGCGTCGGACAGGGTAATGGTCAGCCCCAGCATTTT; clone_size: once; j_call: TRBJ1-5; v_call: TRBV9; d_call: TRBD1
cdr3_aa: CASSPDGNSPLHF; cdr3_nt: TGTGCCAGCAGCCCAGATGGTAATTCACCCCTCCACTTT; clone_size: NA; j_call: TRBJ1-6; v_call: TRBV7-3; d_call: NA
cdr3_aa: CASSPPGQGFTGELFF; cdr3_nt: TGTGCCAGCTCACCTCCGGGACAGGGCTTCACCGGGGAGCTGTTTTTT; clone_size: NA; j_call: TRBJ2-2; v_call: TRBV18; d_call: TRBD1
cdr3_aa: CASSFTSGSSYEQYF; cdr3_nt: TGTGCCAGCAGCTTCACTAGCGGTAGCTCCTACGAGCAGTACTTC; clone_size: once; j_call: TRBJ2-7; v_call: TRBV7-2; d_call: TRBD2
cdr3_aa: CASSLGSGTDTQYF; cdr3_nt: TGCGCCAGCTCACTAGGTAGCGGGACAGATACGCAGTATTTT; clone_size: NA; j_call: TRBJ2-3; v_call: TRBV5-1; d_call: TRBD2
cdr3_aa: CSVTTGSSGSPLHF; cdr3_nt: TGCAGCGTCACGACCGGGTCTTCGGGTTCACCCCTCCACTTT; clone_size: NA; j_call: TRBJ1-6; v_call: TRBV29-1; d_call: NA
cdr3_aa: CASSQDPAGNYGYTF; cdr3_nt: TGCGCCAGCAGCCAAGATCCCGCGGGAAACTATGGCTACACCTTC; clone_size: NA; j_call: TRBJ1-2; v_call: TRBV4-1; d_call: NA
cdr3_aa: CASSAGGLQLGTDTQYF; cdr3_nt: TGCGCCAGCAGTGCAGGGGGCCTTCAACTGGGTACAGATACGCAGTATTTT; clone_size: once; j_call: TRBJ2-3; v_call: TRBV10-2; d_call: TRBD1
cdr3_aa: CASSSAGLQETQYF; cdr3_nt: TGCGCCAGCAGCTCAGCGGGGCTCCAAGAGACCCAGTACTTC; clone_size: NA; j_call: TRBJ2-5; v_call: TRBV5-1; d_call: TRBD2
cdr3_aa: CASSEGRDRDTEAFF; cdr3_nt: TGTGCCAGCAGTGAGGGCCGGGACAGGGACACTGAAGCTTTCTTT; clone_size: NA; j_call: TRBJ1-1; v_call: TRBV2; d_call: TRBD1
cdr3_aa: CATSRDPGGVRTDTQYF; cdr3_nt: TGTGCCACCAGCAGAGATCCAGGGGGTGTACGGACAGATACGCAGTATTTT; clone_size: NA; j_call: TRBJ2-3; v_call: TRBV15; d_call: TRBD1
cdr3_aa: CASSGETGVSPLHF; cdr3_nt: TGCGCCAGCAGCGGCGAAACAGGGGTATCACCCCTCCACTTT; clone_size: NA; j_call: TRBJ1-6; v_call: TRBV5-1; d_call: TRBD1
cdr3_aa: CASSEVQGRGYEQYF; cdr3_nt: TGTGCCAGCAGTGAAGTGCAGGGTAGGGGCTACGAGCAGTACTTC; clone_size: NA; j_call: TRBJ2-7; v_call: TRBV2; d_call: NA
cdr3_aa: CASSLVGLAGVGPNTGELFF; cdr3_nt: TGCGCCAGCAGCTTGGTTGGACTAGCGGGAGTGGGGCCGAACACCGGGGAGCTGTTTTTT; clone_size: NA; j_call: TRBJ2-2; v_call: TRBV5-1; d_call: TRBD2